A selection of T cell receptor beta chains follows, all from one sample in a study of blood T cell repertoires in COVID-19. Sequenced by immunoSEQ multiplex PCR; TCRdb stores in-frame clones only, minus some. Counted here are about 120,000 clones, 90% occurring once; the ten biggest clones make up about 4%. The specimen sequenced was peripheral blood. The receptors originated from a woman aged 55 to 70 with COVID-19, enrolled during active disease. Each CDR3 is given with its conserved first and last residue. Fields, in order: CDR3 length, V gene, D gene, J gene, clone size, CDR3 protein, CDR3 DNA. A D gene is named only where the DNA matches it firmly. The listing skips clone size in some rows; elsewhere it reads once, few, many or a size class.

CDR3 length: 15; V gene: TRBV7-9; D gene: .; J gene: TRBJ1-5; clone size: .; CDR3 protein: CASSFGGEYGQPQHF; CDR3 DNA: TGTGCCAGCAGCTTTGGGGGCGAGTATGGTCAGCCCCAGCATTTT
CDR3 length: 15; V gene: TRBV5-1; D gene: .; J gene: TRBJ1-5; clone size: .; CDR3 protein: CASSLAIGSNQPQHF; CDR3 DNA: TGCGCCAGCAGCTTGGCCATCGGTAGCAATCAGCCCCAGCATTTT
CDR3 length: 14; V gene: TRBV11-2; D gene: .; J gene: TRBJ1-6; clone size: .; CDR3 protein: CASSFGGVNSPLHF; CDR3 DNA: TGTGCCAGCAGCTTTGGGGGGGTCAATTCACCCCTCCACTTT
CDR3 length: 13; V gene: TRBV7-3; D gene: TRBD1; J gene: TRBJ2-7; clone size: .; CDR3 protein: CASSQGTGGEQYF; CDR3 DNA: TGTGCCAGCAGCCAGGGGACAGGGGGCGAGCAGTACTTC
CDR3 length: 15; V gene: TRBV9; D gene: .; J gene: TRBJ1-1; clone size: .; CDR3 protein: CASSVLGGGETEAFF; CDR3 DNA: TGTGCCAGCAGCGTACTCGGGGGAGGGGAGACTGAAGCTTTCTTT
CDR3 length: 14; V gene: TRBV7-2; D gene: TRBD2; J gene: TRBJ2-5; clone size: .; CDR3 protein: CASSRGLAQETQYF; CDR3 DNA: TGTGCCAGCAGCCGGGGACTAGCGCAAGAGACCCAGTACTTC
CDR3 length: 11; V gene: TRBV7-3; D gene: .; J gene: TRBJ2-2; clone size: .; CDR3 protein: CASSLSGELFF; CDR3 DNA: TGTGCCAGCAGCTTATCGGGGGAGCTGTTTTTT
CDR3 length: 16; V gene: TRBV7-2; D gene: TRBD2; J gene: TRBJ2-5; clone size: .; CDR3 protein: CASSTTSGGAQETQYF; CDR3 DNA: TGTGCCAGCAGCACAACTAGCGGGGGAGCCCAAGAGACCCAGTACTTC
CDR3 length: 18; V gene: TRBV5-1; D gene: .; J gene: TRBJ2-6; clone size: .; CDR3 protein: CASSLEAGQPSGANVLTF; CDR3 DNA: TGCGCCAGCAGCTTGGAAGCAGGGCAGCCCTCTGGGGCCAACGTCCTGACTTTC
CDR3 length: 16; V gene: TRBV7-6; D gene: TRBD1; J gene: TRBJ1-3; clone size: .; CDR3 protein: CASSQGAGGYGNTIYF; CDR3 DNA: TGTGCCAGCAGCCAGGGGGCAGGGGGATATGGAAACACCATATATTTT
CDR3 length: 16; V gene: TRBV6-2/TRBV6-3; D gene: TRBD1; J gene: TRBJ2-2; clone size: .; CDR3 protein: CASSDPQGANTGELFF; CDR3 DNA: TGTGCCAGCAGTGATCCTCAGGGGGCGAACACCGGGGAGCTGTTTTTT
CDR3 length: 14; V gene: TRBV7-3; D gene: .; J gene: TRBJ1-1; clone size: .; CDR3 protein: CASSPDSLNTEAFF; CDR3 DNA: TGTGCCAGCAGTCCGGACAGCTTGAACACTGAAGCTTTCTTT
CDR3 length: 13; V gene: TRBV11-2; D gene: TRBD2; J gene: TRBJ2-5; clone size: .; CDR3 protein: CASSKSGGETQYF; CDR3 DNA: TGTGCCAGCAGCAAGAGCGGGGGAGAGACCCAGTACTTC
CDR3 length: 16; V gene: TRBV6-1; D gene: .; J gene: TRBJ1-2; clone size: .; CDR3 protein: CASSESWQRSPYGYTF; CDR3 DNA: TGTGCCAGCAGTGAATCATGGCAGCGTTCCCCCTATGGCTACACCTTC
CDR3 length: 17; V gene: TRBV27; D gene: TRBD2; J gene: TRBJ2-3; clone size: .; CDR3 protein: CASSPRSGGNRGDTQYF; CDR3 DNA: TGTGCCAGCAGCCCCAGGAGCGGGGGTAATCGCGGAGATACGCAGTATTTT
CDR3 length: 12; V gene: TRBV29-1; D gene: TRBD1; J gene: TRBJ2-1; clone size: .; CDR3 protein: CSATGGRGEQFF; CDR3 DNA: TGCAGCGCAACAGGGGGCCGAGGTGAGCAGTTCTTC
CDR3 length: 14; V gene: TRBV30; D gene: .; J gene: TRBJ2-3; clone size: .; CDR3 protein: CAWSVLGGADTQYF; CDR3 DNA: TGTGCCTGGAGTGTATTGGGCGGGGCAGATACGCAGTATTTT
CDR3 length: 15; V gene: TRBV4-3; D gene: TRBD1; J gene: TRBJ2-7; clone size: .; CDR3 protein: CASSQDLGQGLQQYF; CDR3 DNA: TGCGCCAGCAGCCAAGATCTCGGACAGGGGTTACAGCAGTACTTC
CDR3 length: 14; V gene: TRBV19; D gene: .; J gene: TRBJ1-2; clone size: .; CDR3 protein: CASSMDRDNYGYTF; CDR3 DNA: TGTGCCAGTAGTATGGACAGAGATAACTATGGCTACACCTTC
CDR3 length: 15; V gene: TRBV19; D gene: TRBD1; J gene: TRBJ1-6; clone size: .; CDR3 protein: CASTPDRVSNSPLHF; CDR3 DNA: TGTGCCAGTACCCCGGACAGGGTTTCTAATTCACCCCTCCACTTT
CDR3 length: 15; V gene: TRBV9; D gene: .; J gene: TRBJ2-5; clone size: once; CDR3 protein: CASSVGAGNGETQYF; CDR3 DNA: TGTGCCAGCAGCGTAGGGGCAGGGAACGGGGAGACCCAGTACTTC
CDR3 length: 16; V gene: TRBV7-8; D gene: .; J gene: TRBJ1-3; clone size: .; CDR3 protein: CASSLDWGDYGNTIYF; CDR3 DNA: TGTGCCAGCAGCTTAGACTGGGGGGATTATGGAAACACCATATATTTT
CDR3 length: 14; V gene: TRBV5-1; D gene: .; J gene: TRBJ2-3; clone size: .; CDR3 protein: CASSFEGGTDTQYF; CDR3 DNA: TGCGCCAGCAGCTTCGAGGGTGGGACAGATACGCAGTATTTT
CDR3 length: 15; V gene: TRBV7-6; D gene: .; J gene: TRBJ2-2; clone size: .; CDR3 protein: CASSLLGTNTGELFF; CDR3 DNA: TGTGCCAGCAGCTTGCTGGGCACGAACACCGGGGAGCTGTTTTTT
CDR3 length: 13; V gene: TRBV30; D gene: .; J gene: TRBJ1-1; clone size: .; CDR3 protein: CATRREVSPEAFF; CDR3 DNA: TGTGCCACAAGGAGGGAAGTTAGCCCTGAAGCTTTCTTT
CDR3 length: 15; V gene: TRBV2; D gene: .; J gene: TRBJ2-5; clone size: .; CDR3 protein: CASSEANQGLETQYF; CDR3 DNA: TGTGCCAGCAGTGAAGCCAACCAGGGGTTGGAGACCCAGTACTTC
CDR3 length: 15; V gene: TRBV19; D gene: TRBD1; J gene: TRBJ1-1; clone size: .; CDR3 protein: CASTSGGVGNTEAFF; CDR3 DNA: TGTGCCAGTACCTCAGGGGGCGTCGGGAACACTGAAGCTTTCTTT
CDR3 length: 14; V gene: TRBV7-2; D gene: TRBD1; J gene: TRBJ1-5; clone size: .; CDR3 protein: CASSRDRGNQPQHF; CDR3 DNA: TGTGCCAGCAGCAGAGACAGGGGCAATCAGCCCCAGCATTTT
CDR3 length: 15; V gene: TRBV9; D gene: .; J gene: TRBJ2-2; clone size: .; CDR3 protein: CASSVGGHNTGELFF; CDR3 DNA: TGTGCCAGCAGCGTAGGGGGACACAACACCGGGGAGCTGTTTTTT
CDR3 length: 15; V gene: TRBV19; D gene: .; J gene: TRBJ1-5; clone size: few; CDR3 protein: CASSRGLQGVQPQHF; CDR3 DNA: TGTGCCAGTAGTCGGGGACTACAGGGAGTTCAGCCCCAGCATTTT
CDR3 length: 13; V gene: TRBV6-2/TRBV6-3; D gene: .; J gene: TRBJ2-3; clone size: .; CDR3 protein: CASSQGILATQYF; CDR3 DNA: TGTGCCAGCAGCCAGGGGATCTTAGCTACGCAGTATTTT
CDR3 length: 16; V gene: TRBV3-1/TRBV3-2; D gene: TRBD1; J gene: TRBJ2-7; clone size: .; CDR3 protein: CASSSAPGQVTYEQYF; CDR3 DNA: TGTGCCAGCAGCTCCGCACCTGGACAGGTAACCTACGAGCAGTACTTC
CDR3 length: 15; V gene: TRBV30; D gene: TRBD2; J gene: TRBJ2-7; clone size: .; CDR3 protein: CAWSVRGGAPYEQYF; CDR3 DNA: TGTGCCTGGAGTGTACGGGGGGGGGCCCCCTACGAGCAGTACTTC
CDR3 length: 16; V gene: TRBV19; D gene: TRBD1; J gene: TRBJ2-3; clone size: .; CDR3 protein: CASSIDPQGVEDTQYF; CDR3 DNA: TGTGCCAGTAGTATAGACCCACAGGGGGTGGAAGATACGCAGTATTTT
CDR3 length: 14; V gene: TRBV5-6; D gene: .; J gene: TRBJ1-6; clone size: .; CDR3 protein: CASSLRSYNSPLHF; CDR3 DNA: TGTGCCAGCAGCCTTCGTTCCTATAATTCACCCCTCCACTTT